Presented here are 12 T cell receptor beta chains from one specimen sequenced in a study of CD8 T cells in Susac syndrome. RNA was extracted with the RNeasy kit, and a quantity of roughly 0.5 to 1 ug was reverse transcribed using random hexamers. MiXCR was run by TCRdb on the immunoSEQ multiplex PCR reads, yielding one entry per CDR3 protein. The sample records around 140,000 distinct CDR3 sequences, roughly 94% being singletons. Sequences were obtained from CD4+ T cells from PBMCs. These receptors originate from a human donor in good health.

The gene calls are TRBV12-3 or TRBV12-4 and TRBJ1-2, with a weak D call TRBD1 (6 bases). The V end was cut by 3 bases, the J end by 7 bases, with 15 bases between. The CDR3 runs to 14 residues. In DNA form, the CDR3 reads TGTGCCAGCAGTTTGGGGGCGGTGTCGACTGGCTACACCTTC. Translation gives CASSLGAVSTGYTF.

This clonotype was found once. The chain uses TRBV29-1 and TRBJ2-5; D is ambiguous. The CDR3 is made up of 11 amino acids. CDR1 and CDR2 (germline): SQVTM, ANQGSEA. The V gene lost 4 bases and the J gene lost 0 bases, with 3 bases spanning the gap. CDR3 protein: CSVVHQETQYF. Here the CDR3 DNA reads TGCAGCGTTGTACACCAAGAGACCCAGTACTTC.

This clonotype was seen a handful of times. The chain links TRBV9 to TRBJ2-1, with D perhaps TRBD2 (5 bases). V was clipped by 0 bases and J by 0 bases, with 7 bases between them. The CDR3 loop spans 15 amino acids. Germline CDR1 SGDLS, CDR2 YYNGEE. CDR3 in DNA: TGTGCCAGCAGCGTAGTGGGGAGCTCCTACAATGAGCAGTTCTTC. This encodes CASSVVGSSYNEQFF.

The chain recombines TRBV7-9 with TRBJ2-1, with 10 nucleotides matching TRBD2. The length of the CDR3 is 14 residues. J lost 6 bases, V lost 3 bases, and 2 bases had no gene match. The germline gives CDR1 SEHNR, CDR2 FQNEAQ (reference sequence). CDR3 loop: CASSLRLAGNEQFF. In nucleotides, the CDR3 is TGTGCCAGCAGCTTGCGACTAGCGGGCAATGAGCAGTTCTTC.

DNA of the CDR3: TGTGCCAGCAGCTTAGAGGGCCCAGGGATCCACGAGCAGTACTTC. It yields the protein CASSLEGPGIHEQYF. The chain combines TRBV11-2 with TRBJ2-7; tentatively, D is TRBD1 (5 bases). The CDR3 is made up of 15 amino acids. From germline, CDR1 is SGHAT and CDR2 FQNNGV. Trimming took 0 bases from V and 5 from J, leaving 14 bases between them. The full variable domain, with the rest looked up from reference TRBV11-2 and TRBJ2-7, is EAGVAQSPRYKIIEKRQSVAFWCNPISGHATLYWYQQILGQGPKLLIQFQNNGVVDDSQLPKDRFSAERLKGVDSTLKIQPAKLEDSAVYLCASSLEGPGIHEQYFGPGTRLTVT.

Only one count was recorded for this clonotype. V is TRBV4-1 and J is TRBJ1-1; 8 nucleotides match TRBD1. Germline values: CDR1 MGHRA, CDR2 YSYEKL. The CDR3 length is 16 residues. With V trimmed by 5 bases and J by 2 bases, 10 bases remained unmatched. The CDR3 region is CASSNRGDRTNTEAFF. The CDR3 DNA reads as TGCGCCAGCAGCAATCGGGGGGACAGGACTAACACTGAAGCTTTCTTT.

This sequence joins TRBV12-3 or TRBV12-4 and TRBJ1-2, with D unresolved. The CDR3 extends over 13 amino acids. Trimming removed 5 bases from V and 7 bases from J, with 14 bases in between. Written as DNA, the CDR3 is TGTGCCAGCAGTCCCTCCCGCATTGGTGGCTACACCTTC. Its protein product is CASSPSRIGGYTF.

This chain connects TRBV20-1 to TRBJ2-1; 9 bases are a match to TRBD2. Germline-derived CDR1 and CDR2 are DFQATT and SNEGSKA (reference sequence). V was clipped by 1 base and J by 6 bases; unmatched bases: 4. CDR3 size: 14 residues. For the CDR3, the DNA is TGCAGTGCTAGAGGGGGACTAGCCGGCAATGAGCAGTTCTTC. This gives the protein CSARGGLAGNEQFF.

The rearrangement links TRBV2 to TRBJ2-5; no clear D gene. Germline V gene lookup returns CDR1 SNHLY and CDR2 FYNNEI. V was shortened by 2 bases and J by 5 bases, with 3 bases between the two germline ends. The CDR3 is 11 residues long. CDR3: CASSEIETQYF. The CDR3 DNA reads TGTGCCAGCAGTGAAATTGAGACCCAGTACTTC.

The V gene is TRBV10-3, the J gene TRBJ2-3; possibly TRBD2 for D (5 bases). The V and J ends lost 6 bases and 1 base respectively, with 11 bases between them. CDR3 size: 14 residues. Germline CDR1 is ENHRY and CDR2 is SYGVKD. Written as DNA, the CDR3 is TGTGCCATCAGAAGGACTCAAGGCACAGATACGCAGTATTTT. Translated, it gives CAIRRTQGTDTQYF.

This clonotype showed up just once. V gene TRBV19 combines with J gene TRBJ2-3; no firm D call. The CDR3 contains 16 residues. In germline, CDR1 is LNHDA, CDR2 SQIVND (reference sequence). The V end lost 0 bases, the J end lost 1 base, and 11 bases lay between the germline ends. The CDR3 DNA sequence: TGTGCCAGTAGTATAGATCGAGGAATAGGCACAGATACGCAGTATTTT. The encoded protein is CASSIDRGIGTDTQYF.

This clonotype was seen only once. V usage is TRBV2 and J usage is TRBJ2-7; a possible D gene is TRBD1 (5 bases). CDR1 is SNHLY, CDR2 FYNNEI, per germline. CDR3 length equals 13 residues. V shed 6 bases and J shed 1 base, with 10 bases lying between them. The CDR3 loop reads CASRPQGSYEQYF. In DNA form, the CDR3 reads TGTGCCAGCAGACCCCAGGGATCCTACGAGCAGTACTTC.